What follows describes a single T cell receptor beta chain. Its matching antigen is unknown. The same CDR3 also results from other DNA sequences found in this sample. These data belong to a study of shared clonotypes between healthy human individuals. Overall study results and limits: Naive CD4 clonotypes overlapped across a handful of donors at around 4.7%. Larger estimated richness was generally recorded for naive subsets relative to memory subsets. Expectations were that clonotype sharing among donors would be affected by sequencing depth.

Method: immunoSEQ multiplex PCR; TCRdb's copy keeps in-frame clones and lacks some. The sample holds about 2.3 million clones, roughly 90% seen once. The CDR3 extends over 14 amino acids. The germline V gene has CDR1 SGDLS and CDR2 YYNGEE. The V and J ends lost 0 bases and 5 bases respectively, with 12 bases between them. The source material was naive CD4+ T cells from PBMCs. Subset here: CD45RA+ positively selected. The gene calls are TRBV9 and TRBJ2-7; TRBD2 is a possible D gene (5 bases). This TCR was sampled from a man between 18 and 35 years old in good health. Some clones in this sample may be carry-over from other donors' samples. The CDR3 DNA is TGTGCCAGCAGCGTAGGAGGGTCGAGCGACGAGCAGTACTTC. Its translation: CASSVGGSSDEQYF.